This T cell receptor beta chain was recovered during a study of CD8 T cells in ankylosing spondylitis. The authors made TCR beta libraries by quantitative 5'-RACE with molecular barcodes. TCRdb re-analysed the 5' RACE reads in MiXCR, keeping a single row per CDR3 protein. The top ten hold roughly 0.67% of the sample, which has approximately 240,000 distinct CDR3 sequences, approximately 24% seen once. Study-wide findings and caveats: Earlier authors reported some of these motif variants in reactive arthritis synovial fluid and blood.

CDR1 and CDR2 (germline): KGHDR, SFDVKD. The length of the CDR3 is 15 residues. Trimming pared 3 bases from V and 2 bases from J, leaving 13 bases between. This clonotype has more than one count but fewer than ten. The antigen remains undetermined. The V gene is TRBV24-1, the J gene TRBJ2-7; TRBD1 might be the D (6 bases). Sequences were obtained from blood, either unsorted or a sorted T cell fraction (not recorded which). The TCR was taken from a male donor with ankylosing spondylitis or in good health (not recorded which). The CDR3 sequence is CATSDPGTSTYEQYF. The CDR3 bases are TGTGCCACCAGTGATCCCGGGACATCGACCTACGAGCAGTACTTC.